One and the same sample provided the 21 T cell receptor beta chains below, sequenced in a study of regulatory T cells in long-lasting Graves disease. In building TCR beta libraries, iRepertoire HTBI primers were used together with Arm-PCR of CDR3 regions. Each CDR3 protein is one row after TCRdb ran MiXCR on the multiplex PCR reads. The table lists hundreds of thousands of distinct CDR3 sequences, approximately 15% of them singletons. Stated time point: newly diagnosed GD, antithyroid drugs for less than 3 months. Preparation of the TCR library used RNA extracted from PBMCs. The sample also formed part of further work on T cells in Graves' hyperthyroidism and ophthalmopathy.

The material sequenced was peripheral blood mononuclear cells (PBMCs), taken at new diagnosis, from a patient treated with antithyroid drugs. The receptors derive from a man aged 30 to 45 with Graves disease.

This chain links TRBV19 with TRBJ2-4; tentative D call: TRBD2 (6 bases). Germline lookup yields CDR1 LNHDA and CDR2 SQIVND (reference sequence). Trimming removed 3 bases from V and 7 bases from J, with 7 bases in between. The CDR3 loop spans 12 amino acids. The CDR3 nucleotides are TGTGCCAGTAGTATGGAGGGGAACATTCAGTACTTC. Protein product: CASSMEGNIQYF.

The sample holds many counts of this clonotype. The V and J genes are TRBV7-2 and TRBJ2-5; D gene uncertain. Trimming removed 0 bases from V and 4 bases from J, with 9 bases in between. CDR1 and CDR2 (germline): SGHTA, FQGNSA. The CDR3 consists of 14 residues. This chain's CDR3 is CASSLAPNSETQYF. CDR3 sequence (DNA): TGTGCCAGCAGCTTAGCACCGAATTCAGAGACCCAGTACTTC.

This clonotype has a count of ten or more. This chain joins TRBV7-3 and TRBJ2-2; D is perhaps TRBD1 (6 bases). Looked up from germline, CDR1 is SGHTA and CDR2 is FQGTGA. V was trimmed by 5 bases and J by 3 bases, leaving 25 bases between them. This CDR3 is 19 amino acids long. CDR3: CASSLSGPDRRLDTGELFF. CDR3 bases: TGTGCCAGCAGCCTATCAGGGCCTGACAGGCGACTTGACACCGGGGAGCTGTTTTTT.

About this clonotype itself: A much larger clone differs from this one at a single base, so this may be a read error. The chain recombines TRBV12-3 or TRBV12-4 with TRBJ2-1; TRBD2 agrees at 8 bases. Trimming took 8 bases from V and 8 from J; bases not matched to a gene: 8. The CDR3 runs to 13 residues. The CDR3 DNA sequence: TGTGCCAGCGCTACTAGCGGAAGGGATGAGCAGTTCTTC. This translates into CASATSGRDEQFF.

Many counts were recorded for this clonotype. CDR3 in DNA: TGCAGTGCTAGACCACTGACTAGAGCGGGAGTCGACGAGCAGTACTTC. Amino acid sequence: CSARPLTRAGVDEQYF. The chain has TRBV20-1 and TRBJ2-7, with 8 nucleotides matching TRBD2. The CDR3 loop spans 16 amino acids. Germline V CDR1 and CDR2: DFQATT, SNEGSKA (reference sequence). The V and J ends lost 2 bases and 5 bases, in that order; junction bases with no gene match: 14.

The chain recombines TRBV24-1 with TRBJ2-2, with 7 bases that match TRBD2. Losses at the gene ends were 5 bases for V and 2 bases for J; bases not matched to a gene: 10. From germline, CDR1 is KGHDR and CDR2 SFDVKD. The CDR3 is 17 amino acids. CDR3 in DNA: TGTGCCACCAGTGTGTCTCGGGCAGCGGGAAACACCGGGGAGCTGTTTTTT. Its translation: CATSVSRAAGNTGELFF.

The table lists this clonotype with many counts. The chain joins TRBV6-1 to TRBJ2-1; TRBD2 matches at 8 bases. CDR3 length equals 16 residues. The germline V gene has CDR1 MNHNS and CDR2 SASEGT. Trimming cost V 0 bases and J 5 bases; bases outside gene matches: 6. This CDR3 reads CASSEAIAGRNNEQFF. CDR3 DNA: TGTGCCAGCAGTGAAGCAATAGCGGGAAGAAACAATGAGCAGTTCTTC.

This clonotype was seen repeatedly, ten times or more. The chain couples TRBV20-1 to TRBJ2-1; 14 bases are shared with TRBD2. CDR3 size: 18 residues. The V gene end was trimmed by 6 bases and the J gene end by 6 bases; junction bases not matched to a gene: 16. CDR1 is DFQATT and CDR2 is SNEGSKA in the germline V gene (reference sequence). Here the CDR3 reads CSASDIGTSGRGRNEQFF. The CDR3 coding sequence is TGCAGTGCCAGTGATATCGGGACTAGCGGGAGAGGCCGCAATGAGCAGTTCTTC.

This sequence joins TRBV5-1 and TRBJ2-2; D gene unclear. The CDR3 sequence is 17 residues long. The V end was cut by 3 bases, the J end by 0 bases, with 15 bases between. CDR1 is SGHRS and CDR2 is YFSETQ in the germline V gene. This chain's CDR3 is CASSWDWLIANTGELFF. CDR3 nucleotide sequence: TGCGCCAGCAGCTGGGATTGGCTTATCGCGAACACCGGGGAGCTGTTTTTT.

As regards this clonotype: A much larger clone lies one base from this, so it may be a read error. This chain joins TRBV2 and TRBJ2-3; the match to TRBD2 covers 8 bases. Germline-derived CDR1 and CDR2 are SNHLY and FYNNEI. V lost 7 bases and J lost 0; bases outside the gene matches: 6. This CDR3 has 15 residues. The DNA of the CDR3 is TGTGCCAGCACTATTAGCGGGACGAGCACAGATACGCAGTATTTT. Amino acid sequence: CASTISGTSTDTQYF.

This clonotype has a handful of counts. The genes are TRBV20-1 and TRBJ1-2, with D uncertain. The germline gives CDR1 DFQATT, CDR2 SNEGSKA (reference sequence). The germline V and J ends were trimmed by 4 bases and 1 base, with 10 bases remaining between them. This CDR3 comprises 13 residues. The CDR3 region is CSATPPLNYGYTF. The CDR3 coding sequence is TGCAGTGCTACCCCCCCACTTAACTATGGCTACACCTTC.

This clonotype appeared a few times. This sequence joins TRBV30 and TRBJ2-7; D gene uncertain. V dropped 4 bases and J dropped 6 bases, with 16 bases sitting between them. Germline V CDR1 and CDR2: GTSNPN, SVGIG (reference sequence). CDR3 length: 13 amino acids. CDR3 sequence: CAWNLGPIREQYF. CDR3 sequence (DNA): TGTGCCTGGAATTTAGGACCCATTCGCGAGCAGTACTTC.

V gene TRBV7-6 combines with J gene TRBJ1-3; D possibly corresponds to TRBD1 (5 bases). This CDR3 has 17 residues. The V and J ends lost 5 bases and 0 bases respectively, with 17 bases between them. CDR1 SGHVS and CDR2 FNYEAQ come from the germline V gene. The CDR3 nucleotides read TGTGCCAGCAGCCCCGCGGTAGGGGCCGGCTCTGGAAACACCATATATTTT. Its translation: CASSPAVGAGSGNTIYF. The full variable domain, completed using reference TRBV7-6 and TRBJ1-3, is GAGVSQSPRYKVTKRGQDVALRCDPISGHVSLYWYRQALGQGPEFLTYFNYEAQQDKSGLPNDRFSAERPEGSISTLTIQRTEQRDSAMYRCASSPAVGAGSGNTIYFGEGSWLTVV.

This clonotype was recorded many times. The rearrangement uses TRBV29-1 and TRBJ1-1; a possible D gene is TRBD1 (5 bases). Germline-derived CDR1 and CDR2 are SQVTM and ANQGSEA. The germline V and J ends were trimmed by 4 bases and 1 base, with 7 bases remaining between them. This CDR3 region has 12 residues. The CDR3 here is CSVGQPNTEAFF. The CDR3 region has the DNA TGCAGCGTTGGACAGCCGAACACTGAAGCTTTCTTT.

This clonotype was recorded at least ten times. The CDR3 reads CASSFRPSGRASYNEQFF. For the CDR3, the DNA is TGTGCCAGCAGTTTTCGGCCTAGCGGGAGGGCCTCCTACAATGAGCAGTTCTTC. The chain carries TRBV27 and TRBJ2-1; 12 bases are a match to TRBD2. The CDR3 is made up of 18 amino acids. Germline V gene data show CDR1 as MNHEY and CDR2 as SMNVEV (reference sequence). With 3 bases clipped from V and 0 bases from J, the junction kept 6 bases outside the gene matches.

As concerns this clonotype: Because the CDR3's place on the DNA is in doubt, the DNA is left out and the CDR3 is given as listed by TCRdb. The genes are TRBV30 and TRBJ2-5; TRBD2, the table's D call, lacks a check against the DNA. The CDR3 is 13 amino acids in total, end residues counted. The V gene's germline CDR1 is GTSNPN and CDR2 SVGIG (reference sequence). This CDR3 reads CASAPAGGETQYF.

This clonotype was detected many times. J is TRBJ1-2 and V is TRBV6-5; no firm D call. V lost 0 bases to trimming and J lost 3 bases, with 8 bases between them. Germline V CDR1 and CDR2: MNHEY, SVGAGI. This CDR3 has 14 residues. CDR3 amino acids: CASSYSGRDYGYTF. CDR3 nucleotides: TGTGCCAGCAGTTACTCGGGCAGAGACTATGGCTACACCTTC.

This clonotype has a count of ten or more. This chain connects TRBV24-1 to TRBJ2-7, with TRBD2 as a possible D gene (5 bases). This CDR3 contains 15 residues. The V end lost 6 bases, the J end lost 5 bases, and 19 bases lay between the germline ends. Germline V CDR1 and CDR2: KGHDR, SFDVKD. DNA for the CDR3: TGTGCCACCAGTCCCGGCCGCAACCCCGGGGACGAGCAGTACTTC. Amino acid sequence: CATSPGRNPGDEQYF.

Turning to this clonotype: Possible read error: a much larger clone is one base away. This chain uses TRBV7-9 with TRBJ2-1, with D perhaps matching TRBD1 (6 bases). Germline CDR1 is SEHNR and CDR2 is FQNEAQ (reference sequence). CDR3 length equals 15 residues. The chain's CDR3 is CASGLTGRGYNEQFF. The CDR3 nucleotides read TGTGCCAGCGGCTTAACCGGCAGGGGCTACAATGAGCAGTTCTTC.

This clonotype was observed many times. The rearrangement joins TRBV20-1 to TRBJ2-7, with TRBD1 matching 7 bases. V shed 1 base, J shed 0 bases, and the junction held 3 bases outside the gene matches. There are 14 residues in the CDR3. Germline CDR1 reads DFQATT; CDR2 reads SNEGSKA (reference sequence). CDR3 sequence: CSARVDRDSYEQYF. The CDR3 DNA is TGCAGTGCTAGAGTTGACAGGGACTCCTACGAGCAGTACTTC.

This clonotype was detected ten times or more. The chain joins TRBV20-1 to TRBJ2-7, with D possibly matching TRBD1 (6 bases). CDR3 length: 14 amino acids. Germline lookup yields CDR1 DFQATT and CDR2 SNEGSKA (reference sequence). V shed 0 bases and J shed 4 bases, with 13 bases lying between them. CDR3 amino acids: CSAREPDRLYEQYF. Written as DNA, the CDR3 is TGCAGTGCTAGAGAACCCGACAGGCTATACGAGCAGTACTTC.